This T cell receptor (beta chain) was sequenced in a study of T-cell reconstitution after alpha-beta-depleted transplantation in children. Trimming stripped 9 bases from V and 0 bases from J, with 9 bases between. The germline V gene has CDR1 SEHNR and CDR2 FQNEAQ (reference sequence). The CDR3 length is 14 residues. Preparation of the TCRbeta library used unique molecular identifiers. Via MiXCR, TCRdb re-called the PCR reads, giving one row per CDR3 protein. Of hundreds of thousands of distinct CDR3 sequences in the sample, more than 9% were seen once. The receptor comes from a human donor who donated a stem cell graft to a child with SCID. This chain links TRBV7-9 with TRBJ2-6; no reliable D call. The sample consisted of PBMCs from the stem cell graft donor, taken from the stem cell graft. The CDR3 loop is CASSKISGANVLTF. In nucleotides, the CDR3 is TGTGCCAGTAGCAAGATCTCTGGGGCCAACGTCCTGACTTTC.